A single sample gave rise to the 31 T cell receptor beta chains below, sequenced in a study of T-cell reconstitution after alpha-beta-depleted transplantation in children (dated by TCRdb to about 2016). Library preparation employed PCR. Sequencing used an Illumina HiSeq 2500. To normalize quantification of the TCRbeta repertoire, the TCR libraries were built with molecular barcoding that relied on unique molecular identifiers. TCRdb trimmed public reads at Q25 via fastp, called clones via MiXCR and kept in-frame beta chains. One record per CDR3 amino acid sequence lists the most common genes and DNA. The sample table records 90,000 to 95,000 distinct CDR3 sequences; more than 9% of these occur just once. In total, the top ten clones hold roughly 14% of the sample. The starting material was PBMCs from the stem cell graft donor, obtained from the stem cell graft. The receptor source for this set is a human donor who donated a stem cell graft to a child with inherited bone marrow failure.

In this sample, this clonotype turned up many times. The chain couples TRBV5-5 to TRBJ2-3; D is possibly TRBD2 (6 bases). V dropped 4 bases and J dropped 2 bases, with 11 bases sitting between them. Germline lookup yields CDR1 SGHKS and CDR2 YYEKEE (reference sequence). This CDR3 region has 14 residues. CDR3: CASSRDSYTDTQYF. The CDR3 DNA reads TGTGCCAGCAGCCGGGACTCTTACACAGATACGCAGTATTTT.

The chain links TRBV24-1 to TRBJ2-1; TRBD1 agrees at 7 bases. V trimming: 4 bases; J trimming: 14 bases; junction bases outside the gene matches: 7. Germline CDR1 and CDR2: KGHDR and SFDVKD. This CDR3 has 12 residues. The CDR3 nucleotides are TGTGCCACCAGTGACATGACAGGGAGAAAGTTCTTC. Protein: CATSDMTGRKFF.

There are many counts of this clonotype. The chain carries TRBV7-2 and TRBJ1-6, with 8 bases lining up with TRBD1. The CDR3 is 15 residues long. The germline V gene has CDR1 SGHTA and CDR2 FQGNSA. Trimming took 1 base from V and 7 from J; bases not matched to a gene: 3. The CDR3 sequence is CASSLVTGGNSPLHF. The DNA for the CDR3 is TGTGCCAGCAGCTTAGTTACAGGGGGGAATTCACCCCTCCACTTT.

This clonotype was recorded at least ten times. V is TRBV9 and J is TRBJ2-1; perhaps TRBD2 as D (6 bases). Trimming left V 4 bases short and J 4 bases short, with 18 bases between. CDR3 length: 16 residues. CDR1 SGDLS and CDR2 YYNGEE come from the germline V gene. CDR3: CASSPPSGTGYNEQFF. The CDR3 DNA reads as TGTGCCAGCAGCCCCCCCTCCGGGACTGGTTACAATGAGCAGTTCTTC.

This clonotype was detected ten times or more. This sequence joins TRBV11-2 and TRBJ1-1, with 8 bases fitting TRBD1. V lost 1 base to trimming and J lost 8 bases; unmatched junction nucleotides: 6. Germline V CDR1 and CDR2: SGHAT, FQNNGV. CDR3 length: 14 amino acids. DNA of the CDR3: TGTGCCAGCAGCTTAGGACAGGGGCAACTAGAAGCTTTCTTT. Translation: CASSLGQGQLEAFF.

This clonotype was detected many times. The CDR3 coding sequence is TGTGCCAGCAGTTTACAGTTAAGGACAGGCGTCCTGACTTTC. It is translated as CASSLQLRTGVLTF. The chain carries TRBV12-3 or TRBV12-4 and TRBJ2-6; 7 nucleotides agree with TRBD1. The CDR3 loop spans 14 amino acids. With 2 bases clipped from V and 12 bases from J, the junction kept 7 bases outside the gene matches.

This clonotype was seen at least ten times. V is TRBV5-1 and J is TRBJ1-2; 10 bases line up with TRBD1. There are 14 residues in the CDR3. With V trimmed by 0 bases and J by 5 bases, 1 base remained unmatched. Looked up from germline, CDR1 is SGHRS and CDR2 is YFSETQ. The CDR3 DNA is TGCGCCAGCAGCTTGGGACAGGGGGCATATGGCTACACCTTC. Translation gives CASSLGQGAYGYTF.

This clonotype was recorded at least ten times. The rearrangement links TRBV27 to TRBJ2-2; 8 nucleotides match TRBD2. The CDR3 has 16 residues. Germline loops: CDR1 MNHEY, CDR2 SMNVEV (reference sequence). The J segment lost 7 bases and the V segment lost 3 bases, leaving 10 bases of the junction unmatched. The CDR3 here is CASSLTAGGTIGELFF. DNA for the CDR3: TGTGCCAGCAGTTTGACTGCGGGAGGCACGATCGGGGAGCTGTTTTTT.

This clonotype was observed at least ten times. The rearrangement links TRBV7-2 to TRBJ2-2; 7 nucleotides align to TRBD1. Germline CDR1 is SGHTA and CDR2 is FQGNSA. The CDR3 sequence is 16 residues long. J gave up 4 bases and V 5 bases, and 10 bases lay outside the gene matches. The CDR3 reads CASSLRTGGPTGELFF. For the CDR3, the DNA is TGTGCCAGCAGCCTGCGGACAGGCGGTCCCACCGGGGAGCTGTTTTTT.

This clonotype was observed at least ten times. The V call is TRBV7-2, the J call TRBJ2-6, with D perhaps matching TRBD1 (6 bases). V was clipped by 7 bases and J by 1 base, with 8 bases between them. The germline CDR1 and CDR2 sequences are SGHTA and FQGNSA. This CDR3 contains 14 residues. This CDR3 is CASNRVSGANVLTF. The DNA for the CDR3 is TGTGCCAGCAACAGGGTGTCTGGGGCCAACGTCCTGACTTTC.

Many counts were recorded for this clonotype. The chain recombines TRBV7-2 with TRBJ2-5; perhaps TRBD2 as D (6 bases). CDR1 and CDR2 (germline): SGHTA, FQGNSA. CDR3 length equals 16 residues. Trimming pared 1 base from V and 4 bases from J, leaving 16 bases between. CDR3 loop: CASSLGGPHGGETQYF. CDR3 nucleotides: TGTGCCAGCAGCTTAGGGGGCCCCCACGGGGGAGAGACCCAGTACTTC.

This clonotype was found a few times. The CDR3 sequence: CASSPLQGATNQPQHF. CDR3 coding DNA: TGCGCCAGCAGCCCGTTACAGGGGGCGACGAATCAGCCCCAGCATTTT. V usage is TRBV4-1 and J usage is TRBJ1-5; 9 nucleotides agree with TRBD1. The J segment lost 4 bases and the V segment lost 4 bases, leaving 8 bases of the junction unmatched. The CDR3 is 16 amino acids. The germline gives CDR1 MGHRA, CDR2 YSYEKL.

This clonotype was detected many times. The chain is built from TRBV6-5 and TRBJ2-2; D remains unclear. Trimming pared 3 bases from V and 4 bases from J, leaving 12 bases between. The CDR3 has 15 amino acids. CDR1 and CDR2 from the germline V gene are MNHEY and SVGAGI. CDR3 amino acids: CASSYLSHGTGELFF. The CDR3 DNA sequence: TGTGCCAGCAGTTATCTCTCCCATGGCACCGGGGAGCTGTTTTTT.

The gene calls are TRBV28 and TRBJ2-1; 13 bases are a match to TRBD2. The length of the CDR3 is 13 residues. Trimming at V came to 6 bases and at J to 7 bases, leaving 0 bases not matched to a gene. Germline CDR1 is MDHEN and CDR2 is SYDVKM. CDR3 sequence (DNA): TGTGCCAGCAGACTAGCGGGAGGGAATGAGCAGTTCTTC. It yields the protein CASRLAGGNEQFF.

This clonotype was seen repeatedly, ten times or more. This sequence joins TRBV5-1 and TRBJ2-5; tentatively, D is TRBD1 (5 bases). Per the germline V gene, CDR1 is SGHRS and CDR2 is YFSETQ. Trimming shortened V by 2 bases and J by 3 bases, and 14 bases separated the two germline ends. The CDR3 is 15 residues long. CDR3: CASSFQGRSEETQYF. The CDR3, as DNA: TGCGCCAGCAGCTTTCAGGGTAGAAGCGAAGAGACCCAGTACTTC.

This clonotype was detected many times. V is TRBV5-1 and J is TRBJ2-1; possibly TRBD2 for D (5 bases). Trimming left V 2 bases short and J 10 bases short, with 19 bases between. Germline loops: CDR1 SGHRS, CDR2 YFSETQ. The length of the CDR3 is 15 residues. CDR3 sequence (DNA): TGCGCCAGCAGCTTATCCGGACTCGTTGAGAGGGAGCAGTTCTTC. This codes for CASSLSGLVEREQFF. Full variable domain (rest looked up from reference TRBV5-1 and TRBJ2-1): KAGVTQTPRYLIKTRGQQVTLSCSPISGHRSVSWYQQTPGQGLQFLFEYFSETQRNKGNFPGRFSGRQFSNSRSEMNVSTLELGDSALYLCASSLSGLVEREQFFGPGTRLTVL.

Ten or more counts support this clonotype. In nucleotides, the CDR3 is TGTGCCAGCAGCTTAGAGAGAGCAGGGGCTCGGTTCTTC. The encoded protein is CASSLERAGARFF. The J gene is TRBJ2-1, the V gene TRBV7-3, with D possibly being TRBD1 (6 bases). CDR1 and CDR2 from the germline V gene are SGHTA and FQGTGA. The V and J ends lost 2 bases and 15 bases respectively, with 17 bases between them. CDR3 length equals 13 residues.

This clonotype was seen many times. This sequence joins TRBV28 and TRBJ2-3; D possibly corresponds to TRBD1 (5 bases). V was pared by 3 bases and J by 5 bases, with 12 bases between. This CDR3 has 14 amino acids. Germline V gene data show CDR1 as MDHEN and CDR2 as SYDVKM. The DNA of the CDR3 is TGTGCCAGCAGTTTGGGGCAGGACCTAGATACGCAGTATTTT. Protein product: CASSLGQDLDTQYF.

This clonotype occurred many times. The rearrangement uses TRBV3-1 and TRBJ1-3, with D possibly matching TRBD1 (6 bases). V was shortened by 3 bases and J by 4 bases, with 7 bases between the two germline ends. The CDR3 is 13 amino acids. Germline V gene sequence: CDR1 LGHDT, CDR2 YNNKEL (reference sequence). Written as DNA, the CDR3 is TGTGCCAGCAGCCATCAGGGGGGAAACACCATATATTTT. Its protein is CASSHQGGNTIYF.

This clonotype was seen ten or more times. This chain connects TRBV5-6 to TRBJ2-5; no firm D call. With 1 base removed from V and 3 bases from J, the gap between germline ends came to 7 bases. This CDR3 comprises 13 residues. Germline V gene data show CDR1 as SGHDT and CDR2 as YYEEEE. The CDR3 sequence: CASSLILEETQYF. In DNA, the CDR3 is TGTGCCAGCAGCTTGATTCTGGAAGAGACCCAGTACTTC.

This clonotype was detected many times. The CDR3 DNA sequence: TGCGCCAGCAGCCCCCAGGGGGGTCAAGAGACCCAGTACTTC. Translation gives CASSPQGGQETQYF. The chain uses TRBV5-1 and TRBJ2-5; possible D gene TRBD1, 7 bases. CDR3 size: 14 residues. The V end lost 4 bases, the J end lost 2 bases, and 12 bases lay between the germline ends. The germline V gene encodes CDR1 SGHRS and CDR2 YFSETQ.

In this sample, this clonotype turned up many times. This sequence joins TRBV5-1 and TRBJ2-1; 7 nucleotides agree with TRBD1. Germline V lookup: CDR1 SGHRS, CDR2 YFSETQ. This CDR3 contains 14 residues. V dropped 4 bases and J dropped 7; count of bases not matched to a gene: 8. CDR3 residues: CASSPRQGGNEQFF. In nucleotides, the CDR3 is TGCGCCAGCAGCCCCAGACAGGGCGGGAATGAGCAGTTCTTC.

This clonotype was counted many times. CDR3 nucleotide sequence: TGTGCCAGCAGCCAAAATAATAGGGGAGATACGCAGTATTTT. Its translation is CASSQNNRGDTQYF. V is TRBV4-2 and J is TRBJ2-3; maybe TRBD1 (5 bases). V was pared by 2 bases and J by 5 bases, with 11 bases between. CDR3 length: 14 amino acids. Germline CDR1 is LGHNA and CDR2 is YNFKEQ.

This clonotype has ten or more counts. The chain uses TRBV5-1 and TRBJ2-5; D may match TRBD1 or TRBD2 (5 bases each). From germline, CDR1 is SGHRS and CDR2 YFSETQ. Trimming stripped 5 bases from V and 1 base from J, with 9 bases between. The CDR3 length is 13 residues. Here the CDR3 reads CASSGGSQETQYF. The DNA for the CDR3 is TGCGCCAGCAGTGGGGGTTCCCAAGAGACCCAGTACTTC.

This chain connects TRBV7-2 to TRBJ1-5; D is uncertain. The CDR3 has 16 amino acids. CDR1 is SGHTA, CDR2 FQGNSA, per germline. Trimming took 5 bases from V and 0 from J, leaving 14 bases between them. The CDR3 spells CASSDTGRYSNQPQHF. As DNA, the CDR3 is TGTGCCAGCAGCGACACGGGCAGGTATAGCAATCAGCCCCAGCATTTT.

A few counts support this clonotype. This sequence joins TRBV5-1 and TRBJ2-1; D uncertain. Germline lookup yields CDR1 SGHRS and CDR2 YFSETQ. The V and J ends lost 2 bases and 0 bases respectively, with 6 bases between them. The CDR3 totals 14 residues. This chain's CDR3 is CASSFEDSYNEQFF. The CDR3 bases are TGCGCCAGCAGCTTTGAGGACTCCTACAATGAGCAGTTCTTC.

Written as DNA, the CDR3 is TGCAGCGCTGTGGGGATGACACACTCCGAGACCCAGTACTTC. It encodes CSAVGMTHSETQYF. The rearrangement uses TRBV29-1 and TRBJ2-5; D is unresolved. The CDR3 is made up of 14 amino acids. CDR1 and CDR2 (germline): SQVTM, ANQGSEA. Trimming removed 7 bases at V and 5 bases at J, with 20 bases between.

This clonotype was recorded at least ten times. The chain has TRBV28 and TRBJ1-5; the match to TRBD1 covers 10 bases. The V and J ends lost 6 bases and 5 bases, in that order; junction bases with no gene match: 1. This CDR3 contains 13 residues. Germline values: CDR1 MDHEN, CDR2 SYDVKM. The CDR3 sequence: CASSGQGDQPQHF. The DNA of the CDR3 is TGTGCCAGCAGCGGACAGGGGGATCAGCCCCAGCATTTT.

This clonotype occurred many times. This chain joins TRBV29-1 and TRBJ1-2; D is undetermined. Germline V lookup: CDR1 SQVTM, CDR2 ANQGSEA. The length of the CDR3 is 15 residues. Trimming left V 3 bases short and J 1 base short, with 15 bases between. The CDR3 DNA sequence: TGCAGCGTTGAGGGCGGCCGTGGCAGTAACTATGGCTACACCTTC. Its protein product is CSVEGGRGSNYGYTF.

This clonotype has at least ten counts. The chain links TRBV27 to TRBJ2-3; 8 positions match TRBD2. CDR3 length equals 13 residues. Germline lookup yields CDR1 MNHEY and CDR2 SMNVEV (reference sequence). V lost 10 bases to trimming and J lost 1 base; unmatched junction nucleotides: 4. The CDR3 spells CATLTSGTDTQYF. The DNA of the CDR3 is TGTGCCACCCTGACTAGCGGCACAGATACGCAGTATTTT.

This chain joins TRBV2 and TRBJ1-5; D is uncertain. V lost 6 bases to trimming and J lost 0 bases, with 12 bases between them. Germline CDR1 reads SNHLY; CDR2 reads FYNNEI. The CDR3 consists of 15 residues. In DNA form, the CDR3 reads TGTGCCAGCAGCCCACGGGGTTCTAGCAATCAGCCCCAGCATTTT. Translated, it gives CASSPRGSSNQPQHF.